A selection of T cell receptor beta chains follows, all from one sample in a study of CD8 T cells in ankylosing spondylitis. TCRdb re-called the 5' RACE reads with MiXCR, one entry per CDR3 protein. This table has about 160,000 distinct CDR3 sequences, around 9.6% appearing once. The specimen sequenced was blood, either unsorted or a sorted T cell fraction (not recorded which). All receptors derive from a female donor with ankylosing spondylitis or in good health (not recorded which). The CDR3 runs from the conserved cysteine through the conserved F or W. The D gene is left open where the match is weak. Clone size is given for some rows only: seen once, a few or many times, or a class if the clone is expanded.

abundance,d_gene,j_gene,v_gene,CDR3nt,CDR3aa
few,TRBD1,TRBJ2-1,TRBV5-1,TGCGCCAGCAGCTTTCAGGGGACAGGGGTTGGCAATGAGCAGTTCTTC,CASSFQGTGVGNEQFF
.,.,TRBJ2-7,TRBV7-8,TGTGCCAGCAGCTTAGACCGGGACGGCAACTCCTACGAGCAGTACTTC,CASSLDRDGNSYEQYF
many,TRBD2,TRBJ2-3,TRBV7-2,TGTGCCAGCAGCGCCCTAGCGGGCTTAAGGAATACGCAGTATTTT,CASSALAGLRNTQYF
.,.,TRBJ2-7,TRBV7-2,TGTGCCAGCAGCTTGTATTACTTC,CASSLYYF
.,.,TRBJ2-1,TRBV6-2/TRBV6-3,TGTGCCAGCAGTTCCGCCCAGTACAATGAGCAGTTCTTC,CASSSAQYNEQFF
.,TRBD2,TRBJ2-1,TRBV6-2/TRBV6-3,TGTGCCAGCAGTTACTCTACCATTACTAGCGGGAGCGATGAGCAGTTCTTC,CASSYSTITSGSDEQFF
.,.,TRBJ1-1,TRBV15,TGTGCCACCAGCCACTGGGGCACTGGCGCTGAAGCTTTCTTT,CATSHWGTGAEAFF
.,.,TRBJ1-1,TRBV19,TGTGCCAGTAGTATCGGTGCGTTGTTTGAAGCTTTCTTT,CASSIGALFEAFF
.,.,TRBJ1-4,TRBV4-3,TGCGCCAGCAGCCAAGACAGATTTGAAAAACTGTTTTTT,CASSQDRFEKLFF
many,.,TRBJ1-2,TRBV3-1,TGTGCCAGCAGCCACGACAGGAGAAATGGCTACACCTTC,CASSHDRRNGYTF
many,.,TRBJ2-1,TRBV4-3,TGCGCCAGCAGCCAAGACCCTAACTCCTACAATGAGCAGTTCTTC,CASSQDPNSYNEQFF
.,.,TRBJ2-7,TRBV10-3,TGTGCCATCAGTGTGAGGGAAGGGTACGAGCAGTACTTC,CAISVREGYEQYF
many,.,TRBJ1-1,TRBV5-1,TGCGCCAGCAGCTCGTCAAGACAGGTGATGGCTGAAGCTTTCTTT,CASSSSRQVMAEAFF
.,.,TRBJ1-3,TRBV7-9,TGTGCCAGCGGGACGGGGTATGGAAACACCATATATTTT,CASGTGYGNTIYF
.,TRBD1,TRBJ1-5,TRBV5-8,TGTGCCAGCAGCTTGAGCACAGGGGGGAATCAGCCCCAGCATTTT,CASSLSTGGNQPQHF